One sample yielded the 22 T cell receptor beta chains listed below, sequenced in a study of blood T cell repertoires in COVID-19. Clones were read by immunoSEQ multiplex PCR, and TCRdb kept only the in-frame ones, dropping some. The sample records roughly 330,000 clones, roughly 87% being singletons. Sample: peripheral blood. Source of these receptors: a man between 25 and 39 years old with COVID-19, enrolled during active disease.

The chain uses TRBV10-3 and TRBJ1-2; D remains ambiguous. The CDR3 length is 13 residues. Germline values: CDR1 ENHRY, CDR2 SYGVKD. Between the trimmed V and J ends, which lost 3 bases and 4 bases, there was a span of 9 bases. The chain's CDR3 is CAISDTQIYGYTF. The CDR3 nucleotides are TGTGCCATCAGTGACACACAGATCTATGGCTACACCTTC.

This chain uses TRBV5-1 with TRBJ2-3; D remains ambiguous. Trimming cost V 4 bases and J 6 bases, with 18 bases left between them. The CDR3 extends over 15 amino acids. Germline CDR1 reads SGHRS; CDR2 reads YFSETQ. The CDR3, as DNA: TGCGCCAGCAGCCCGGCGGAGCTTCAGAGGGATACGCAGTATTTT. It codes for CASSPAELQRDTQYF.

This chain joins TRBV7-2 and TRBJ2-1; 8 bases line up with TRBD2. Per germline, CDR1 SGHTA and CDR2 FQGNSA. The V segment lost 8 bases and the J segment 2 bases; nucleotides outside the gene matches: 8. The CDR3 is 15 amino acids. CDR3 region: CASGGSGGPYNEQFF. CDR3 nucleotides: TGTGCCAGCGGGGGATCGGGGGGGCCCTACAATGAGCAGTTCTTC.

The chain carries TRBV27 and TRBJ1-4; 7 bases are shared with TRBD1. The CDR3 spans 14 residues. Germline V gene data show CDR1 as MNHEY and CDR2 as SMNVEV (reference sequence). V dropped 6 bases and J dropped 6; count of bases not matched to a gene: 7. The CDR3 DNA reads as TGTGCCAGCAGAACGACAGGGCTACATGAAAAACTGTTTTTT. Encoded protein: CASRTTGLHEKLFF. Filled out from reference TRBV27 and TRBJ1-4, the complete variable domain reads EAQVTQNPRYLITVTGKKLTVTCSQNMNHEYMSWYRQDPGLGLRQIYYSMNVEVTDKGDVPEGYKVSRKEKRNFPLILESPSPNQTSLYFCASRTTGLHEKLFFGSGTQLSVL.

This clone was counted only a few times. V usage is TRBV4-2 and J usage is TRBJ2-2; D remains unclear. Trimming left V 1 base short and J 1 base short, with 7 bases between. This CDR3 spans 15 amino acids. Germline V gives CDR1 LGHNA, CDR2 YNFKEQ. The CDR3 loop is CASSQVRGNTGELFF. The CDR3 DNA is TGTGCCAGCAGCCAAGTGAGAGGGAACACCGGGGAGCTGTTTTTT.

V and J are TRBV5-5 and TRBJ2-1, with D unclear. This CDR3 is built from 15 residues. In germline, CDR1 is SGHKS, CDR2 YYEKEE (reference sequence). With 5 bases removed from V and 0 bases from J, the gap between germline ends came to 12 bases. The CDR3 spells CASRETVSSYNEQFF. CDR3 nucleotide sequence: TGTGCCAGCAGGGAAACAGTGAGCTCCTACAATGAGCAGTTCTTC.

Here the CDR3 DNA reads TGTGCCAGCAGCGGAGATCGGGTCCTCTACAATGAGCAGTTCTTC. As protein: CASSGDRVLYNEQFF. This chain uses TRBV7-6 with TRBJ2-1, with no clear D. Trimming left V 5 bases short and J 3 bases short, with 14 bases between. Germline CDR1 is SGHVS and CDR2 is FNYEAQ. The CDR3 is 15 amino acids.

The chain recombines TRBV30 with TRBJ2-2; TRBD1 matches 8 bases. From germline, CDR1 is GTSNPN and CDR2 SVGIG (reference sequence). The CDR3 runs to 15 residues. Trimming cost V 5 bases and J 5 bases; bases outside gene matches: 10. The CDR3 is CAWGYRGARTGELFF. For the CDR3, the DNA is TGTGCCTGGGGGTACAGGGGGGCGAGGACCGGGGAGCTGTTTTTT.

The rearrangement links TRBV6-2 or TRBV6-3 to TRBJ2-5, with D perhaps TRBD2 (6 bases). This CDR3 comprises 14 residues. Germline loops: CDR1 MNHEY, CDR2 SVGEGT. The V end lost 5 bases, the J end lost 2 bases, and 12 bases lay between the germline ends. CDR3 amino acids: CASSRDSSQETQYF. In DNA form, the CDR3 reads TGTGCCAGCAGTAGGGACTCCTCACAAGAGACCCAGTACTTC.

The chain has TRBV7-2 and TRBJ1-6; D is unclear. Trimming removed 2 bases at V and 4 bases at J, with 9 bases between. CDR3 size: 15 residues. Germline V CDR1 and CDR2: SGHTA, FQGNSA. This CDR3 reads CASSLNREYNSPLHF. Written as DNA, the CDR3 is TGTGCCAGCAGCTTAAATCGGGAATATAATTCACCCCTCCACTTT. Together with reference TRBV7-2 and TRBJ1-6, the CDR3 gives the full variable domain: GAGVSQSPSNKVTEKGKDVELRCDPISGHTALYWYRQSLGQGLEFLIYFQGNSAPDKSGLPSDRFSAERTGGSVSTLTIQRTQQEDSAVYLCASSLNREYNSPLHFGNGTRLTVT.

The chain is built from TRBV5-8 and TRBJ1-5, with TRBD1 matching over 7 bases. The ends lost 4 bases at V and 1 base at J; junction bases unmatched: 11. Germline lookup yields CDR1 SGHTS and CDR2 YDEGEE. This CDR3 contains 17 residues. The CDR3 protein is CASSRTPTGVSNQPQHF. CDR3 in DNA: TGTGCCAGCAGCAGAACTCCCACAGGGGTCAGCAATCAGCCCCAGCATTTT. The full variable domain, completed using reference TRBV5-8 and TRBJ1-5, is EAGVTQSPTHLIKTRGQQATLRCSPISGHTSVYWYQQALGLGLQFLLWYDEGEERNRGNFPPRFSGRQFPNYSSELNVNALELEDSALYLCASSRTPTGVSNQPQHFGDGTRLSIL.

The chain combines TRBV6-5 with TRBJ1-3; 9 bases map to TRBD1. CDR1 and CDR2 from the germline V gene are MNHEY and SVGAGI. The CDR3 spans 15 residues. V was clipped by 4 bases and J by 5 bases; unmatched bases: 6. CDR3 DNA sequence: TGTGCCAGCAGTTGGACAGGGGATCGGAGAAACACCATATATTTT. It is translated as CASSWTGDRRNTIYF.

The J gene is TRBJ1-5, the V gene TRBV6-2 or TRBV6-3; 7 nucleotides line up with TRBD1. CDR3 length equals 21 residues. CDR1 and CDR2 from the germline V gene are MNHEY and SVGEGT. The J segment lost 2 bases and the V segment lost 1 base, leaving 20 bases of the junction unmatched. This chain's CDR3 is CASSYFRLGQVQIFGNQPQHF. DNA of the CDR3: TGTGCCAGCAGTTACTTCCGCCTCGGACAGGTCCAAATTTTCGGCAATCAGCCCCAGCATTTT.

The chain links TRBV2 to TRBJ1-2; TRBD1 matches at 7 bases. J lost 1 base, V lost 5 bases, and 7 bases had no gene match. Germline CDR1 SNHLY, CDR2 FYNNEI. This CDR3 contains 15 residues. CDR3 amino acids: CASSPDRENNYGYTF. For the CDR3, the DNA is TGTGCCAGCAGTCCAGACAGGGAAAATAACTATGGCTACACCTTC.

This chain links TRBV11-2 with TRBJ2-1; tentatively, D is TRBD1 (7 bases). This CDR3 is 14 amino acids long. With 5 bases removed from V and 8 bases from J, the gap between germline ends came to 16 bases. Germline CDR1 and CDR2: SGHAT and FQNNGV. CDR3 bases: TGTGCCAGCAGCCCCCAGGGGGGAGGCGATGAGCAGTTCTTC. Residues: CASSPQGGGDEQFF.

The rearrangement links TRBV28 to TRBJ1-5; D call uncertain. Trimming left V 5 bases short and J 3 bases short, with 11 bases between. In germline, CDR1 is MDHEN, CDR2 SYDVKM. The CDR3 is 14 residues long. The DNA of the CDR3 is TGTGCCAGCAGTCGAAGGGAGTACAATCAGCCCCAGCATTTT. It specifies CASSRREYNQPQHF.

This chain joins TRBV19 and TRBJ2-7, with 7 nucleotides matching TRBD1. The CDR3 has 15 amino acids. V was pared by 5 bases and J by 5 bases, with 12 bases of the junction left unmatched. Per the germline V gene, CDR1 is LNHDA and CDR2 is SQIVND (reference sequence). The CDR3 region is CASSGHATGSDEQYF. The CDR3 DNA follows: TGTGCCAGTAGTGGGCACGCGACAGGGAGCGACGAGCAGTACTTC.

This chain connects TRBV6-6 to TRBJ1-1; the match to TRBD1 covers 7 bases. V trimming: 5 bases; J trimming: 2 bases; junction bases outside the gene matches: 5. CDR1 is MNHNY and CDR2 is SVGAGI in the germline V gene (reference sequence). This CDR3 comprises 14 residues. CDR3 loop: CASSPPGGNTEAFF. The CDR3 DNA is TGTGCCAGCAGTCCCCCAGGGGGTAACACTGAAGCTTTCTTT.

The chain couples TRBV7-8 to TRBJ2-3; 12 bases line up with TRBD2. The V segment lost 4 bases and the J segment 1 base; nucleotides outside the gene matches: 12. This CDR3 spans 19 amino acids. The germline CDR1 and CDR2 sequences are SGHVS and FQNEAQ. CDR3 DNA sequence: TGTGCCAGCAGCTGGAGACTAGCGGGAGTGATAGCAGGCACAGATACGCAGTATTTT. As protein: CASSWRLAGVIAGTDTQYF.

The chain recombines TRBV18 with TRBJ2-7; tentatively, D is TRBD1 (6 bases). Germline loops: CDR1 KGHSH, CDR2 LQKENI. V was trimmed by 8 bases and J by 4 bases, leaving 24 bases between them. The CDR3 has 16 residues. This CDR3 reads CASRTEQGVVSYEQYF. CDR3 nucleotide sequence: TGTGCCAGCCGGACCGAACAGGGAGTAGTGTCGTACGAGCAGTACTTC.

This sequence joins TRBV7-3 and TRBJ2-7; the D is unclear. Germline-derived CDR1 and CDR2 are SGHTA and FQGTGA. The CDR3 is 12 amino acids. V lost 0 bases and J 7 bases, leaving 7 bases between the germline ends. CDR3: CASSLTGSEQYF. For the CDR3, the DNA is TGTGCCAGCAGCTTAACCGGGTCGGAGCAGTACTTC.

The chain employs TRBV5-8 and TRBJ2-3; TRBD2 aligns across 12 bases. Germline CDR1 and CDR2: SGHTS and YDEGEE. The CDR3 extends over 15 amino acids. The ends lost 2 bases at V and 5 bases at J; junction bases unmatched: 3. CDR3 protein: CASSLTSGGRDTQYF. CDR3 sequence (DNA): TGTGCCAGCAGCTTAACTAGCGGGGGGAGAGATACGCAGTATTTT.